The 7 T cell receptor beta chains listed next were all sequenced from one sample in a study of CD8+ T cells in alopecia areata. cDNA serving as the sequencing template came from extracted, reverse transcribed RNA. Measured with immunoSEQ multiplex PCR; TCRdb has only the in-frame clones, and not every one. The sample contains 100,000 to 150,000 clones, about 57% of which appear only once. Here the sequenced sample was CD4+ T cells sorted from blood, taken at week 0. These receptor sequences come from a human donor with alopecia areata.

Only a few counts were recorded for this clone. The chain uses TRBV2 and TRBJ1-2, with D perhaps TRBD1 (5 bases). V lost 7 bases and J lost 7, with 13 bases in between. This CDR3 region has 12 residues. Germline V lookup: CDR1 SNHLY, CDR2 FYNNEI. CDR3: CASTNFRAGYTF. The CDR3 DNA reads as TGTGCCAGCACCAACTTCAGGGCTGGCTACACCTTC.

This chain joins TRBV29-1 and TRBJ2-5, with 9 bases that match TRBD1. This CDR3 comprises 14 residues. J was trimmed by 4 bases and V by 5 bases; bases with no gene match: 8. Germline V CDR1 and CDR2: SQVTM, ANQGSEA. The chain's CDR3 is CSVQAGTGRETQYF. As DNA, the CDR3 is TGCAGCGTTCAAGCCGGGACAGGGCGAGAGACCCAGTACTTC. The full variable domain, completed using reference TRBV29-1 and TRBJ2-5, is SAVISQKPSRDICQRGTSLTIQCQVDSQVTMMFWYRQQPGQSLTLIATANQGSEATYESGFVIDKFPISRPNLTFSTLTVSNMSPEDSSIYLCSVQAGTGRETQYFGPGTRLLVL.

This chain links TRBV9 with TRBJ1-2; tentative D call: TRBD1 (5 bases). Trimming stripped 1 base from V and 5 bases from J, with 9 bases between. The CDR3 has 13 amino acids. Germline CDR1 and CDR2: SGDLS and YYNGEE. For the CDR3, the DNA is TGTGCCAGCAGCGTACAGGGTCTTTATGGCTACACCTTC. Translating it yields CASSVQGLYGYTF.

This clone was detected only once. The chain recombines TRBV29-1 with TRBJ1-2; 7 nucleotides line up with TRBD1. CDR1 and CDR2 from the germline V gene are SQVTM and ANQGSEA. After removal of 5 bases from V and 1 base from J, the junction contained 1 base not matched to a gene. CDR3 size: 12 residues. CDR3 coding DNA: TGCAGCGTTCACAGGGGTAACTATGGCTACACCTTC. Its protein product is CSVHRGNYGYTF.

This clone was counted between two and nine times. CDR3 loop: CASSAGVRTYEQYF. CDR3 DNA: TGTGCCAGTAGCGCGGGAGTACGGACCTACGAGCAGTACTTC. This rearrangement joins TRBV19 to TRBJ2-7; 7 positions agree with TRBD2. Germline V lookup: CDR1 LNHDA, CDR2 SQIVND (reference sequence). This CDR3 spans 14 amino acids. J gave up 2 bases and V 6 bases, and 7 bases lay outside the gene matches.

The chain recombines TRBV5-1 with TRBJ2-7; 8 bases map to TRBD1. V lost 0 bases and J lost 2; bases outside the gene matches: 1. Germline lookup yields CDR1 SGHRS and CDR2 YFSETQ. The CDR3 runs 14 residues. The CDR3 sequence is CASSLAQGAYEQYF. DNA of the CDR3: TGCGCCAGCAGCTTGGCACAGGGGGCCTACGAGCAGTACTTC.

The V gene is TRBV28, the J gene TRBJ2-7; D perhaps matches TRBD2 (5 bases). Trimming took off 7 bases at V and 4 bases at J, with 20 bases between the two ends. The CDR3 extends over 15 amino acids. Germline assignment: CDR1 MDHEN and CDR2 SYDVKM. CDR3 DNA: TGTGCCAGCACTGAGCGGATCATCCCTATATACGAGCAGTACTTC. Translation gives CASTERIIPIYEQYF.